Listed here are 30 T cell receptor beta chains from one sample, sequenced in a study of blood T cell repertoires in COVID-19. The table came from immunoSEQ multiplex PCR; TCRdb's copy has only in-frame clones and leaves some out. The sample consists of a few hundred thousand clones, 80% to 90% of them appearing once. The sequenced sample was PBMCs or T cells enriched from blood (not recorded which). The receptors stem from a man younger than 45 who had recovered from COVID-19.

J is TRBJ1-5 and V is TRBV30; TRBD1 might be the D (6 bases). There are 14 residues in the CDR3. Germline V lookup: CDR1 GTSNPN, CDR2 SVGIG (reference sequence). The ends were cut back, 5 bases at V and 0 bases at J, with 11 bases in the middle. The CDR3 DNA is TGTGCCTGGGCGGCAGGGGATAGCAATCAGCCCCAGCATTTT. Amino acids: CAWAAGDSNQPQHF.

V and J are TRBV28 and TRBJ2-5; weak D call: TRBD1 (5 bases). This CDR3 comprises 13 residues. Germline loops: CDR1 MDHEN, CDR2 SYDVKM. The CDR3 nucleotides read TGTGCTTCCGTCGGACACCACCAAGAGACCCAGTACTTC. Encoded protein: CASVGHHQETQYF. Using reference TRBV28 and TRBJ2-5 for the parts outside the CDR3, the full variable domain is DVKVTQSSRYLVKRTGEKVFLECVQDMDHENMFWYRQDPGLGLRLIYFSYDVKMKEKGDIPEGYSVSREKKERFSLILESASTNQTSMYLCASVGHHQETQYFGPGTRLLVL.

The chain combines TRBV19 with TRBJ2-7; no firm D call. Per germline, CDR1 LNHDA and CDR2 SQIVND (reference sequence). The CDR3 runs to 14 residues. V lost 2 bases to trimming and J lost 4 bases, with 12 bases between them. CDR3 loop: CASSITNRGYEQYF. In DNA form, the CDR3 reads TGTGCCAGTAGTATAACAAATCGTGGTTACGAGCAGTACTTC.

This clone was recorded once. This chain links TRBV10-3 with TRBJ2-1, with D uncertain. This CDR3 has 16 amino acids. V lost 7 bases, J lost 9 bases, and 25 bases lay in between. From germline, CDR1 is ENHRY and CDR2 SYGVKD. The CDR3 protein is CAINSRYLSAGGEQFF. Here the CDR3 DNA reads TGTGCCATCAATTCGCGCTATCTGAGCGCCGGCGGTGAGCAGTTCTTC.

In its sample, this clone was seen a few times. The V gene is TRBV28, the J gene TRBJ2-7, with 8 bases fitting TRBD1. This CDR3 comprises 15 residues. Trimming at V came to 5 bases and at J to 7 bases, leaving 13 bases not matched to a gene. Germline CDR1 MDHEN, CDR2 SYDVKM. The chain's CDR3 is CASSLLQTGAGEQYF. In nucleotides, the CDR3 is TGTGCCAGCAGTCTCCTCCAGACAGGGGCCGGGGAGCAGTACTTC.

This chain joins TRBV13 and TRBJ1-2; 7 nucleotides align to TRBD1. CDR3 length: 14 residues. Unmatched junction bases numbered 5, after V lost 0 bases and J lost 7 bases. Germline V gives CDR1 PRHDT, CDR2 FYEKMQ (reference sequence). CDR3 region: CASSLGIGGTGYTF. The DNA for the CDR3 is TGTGCCAGCAGCTTAGGTATAGGGGGCACTGGCTACACCTTC.

Notes on this clone: Other DNA variants within this sample encode the same CDR3. V and J are TRBV27 and TRBJ2-7; D is unresolved. V was shortened by 8 bases and J by 3 bases, with 11 bases between the two germline ends. This CDR3 is 12 amino acids long. The germline CDR1 and CDR2 sequences are MNHEY and SMNVEV (reference sequence). Here the CDR3 reads CASGRGYYEQYF. The CDR3 nucleotides are TGTGCCAGCGGTCGAGGCTACTACGAGCAGTACTTC.

The chain has TRBV28 and TRBJ2-1; TRBD2 matches at 12 bases. Germline CDR1 and CDR2: MDHEN and SYDVKM. The CDR3 extends over 15 amino acids. The junction had 4 bases not matched to a gene; V was cut back by 3 bases and J by 7 bases. This CDR3 reads CASSLTSGSLNEQFF. CDR3 in DNA: TGTGCCAGCAGTTTGACTAGCGGGAGCCTAAATGAGCAGTTCTTC.

The rearrangement uses TRBV28 and TRBJ1-2, with 8 bases matching TRBD1. The germline V gene has CDR1 MDHEN and CDR2 SYDVKM. The CDR3 contains 14 residues. V gave up 7 bases and J gave up 5 bases; unmatched junction bases: 9. The CDR3 DNA follows: TGTGCCAGCAACCGGCAGGGGGCTCGGTATGGCTACACCTTC. Protein sequence: CASNRQGARYGYTF.

The genes are TRBV11-2 and TRBJ2-7; 8 bases agree with TRBD1. After removal of 5 bases from V and 0 bases from J, the junction contained 6 bases not matched to a gene. Germline V gene data show CDR1 as SGHAT and CDR2 as FQNNGV. The CDR3 has 15 residues. In DNA, the CDR3 is TGTGCCAGCAGCCCGGGACAGGAAGTCTCCTACGAGCAGTACTTC. Translating gives CASSPGQEVSYEQYF.

The J gene is TRBJ1-1, the V gene TRBV20-1; tentative D call: TRBD1 (5 bases). The V gene lost 8 bases and the J gene lost 4 bases, with 11 bases spanning the gap. The CDR3 length is 11 residues. In germline, CDR1 is DFQATT, CDR2 SNEGSKA (reference sequence). The CDR3 loop reads CSQYRSTEAFF. The CDR3 DNA reads TGCAGTCAATACAGGAGCACTGAAGCTTTCTTT.

This sequence joins TRBV27 and TRBJ2-7, with TRBD2 identical over 7 bases. Germline V CDR1 and CDR2: MNHEY, SMNVEV (reference sequence). The CDR3 spans 13 residues. Unmatched junction bases numbered 8, after V lost 6 bases and J lost 6 bases. CDR3: CASRRDYQGEQYF. DNA for the CDR3: TGTGCCAGCAGACGGGACTACCAGGGCGAGCAGTACTTC.

The chain employs TRBV29-1 and TRBJ2-3; weak D call: TRBD2 (5 bases). The germline V and J ends were trimmed by 2 bases and 4 bases, with 16 bases remaining between them. The CDR3 consists of 15 residues. Germline V gives CDR1 SQVTM, CDR2 ANQGSEA. The CDR3 loop reads CSVEHGERMSDTQYF. CDR3 DNA: TGCAGCGTTGAACATGGCGAGCGGATGTCAGATACGCAGTATTTT.

V usage is TRBV15 and J usage is TRBJ2-7; 8 bases are shared with TRBD2. V was pared by 11 bases and J by 2 bases, with 8 bases of the junction left unmatched. CDR1 LNHNV and CDR2 YYDKDF come from the germline V gene (reference sequence). This CDR3 is 13 amino acids long. The CDR3 sequence: CAAGGDKTYEQYF. CDR3 in DNA: TGTGCCGCCGGGGGGGACAAAACCTACGAGCAGTACTTC.

The chain joins TRBV2 to TRBJ2-2, with 7 bases aligning to TRBD1. V lost 6 bases, J lost 2 bases, and 9 bases stayed unmatched. Germline CDR1 is SNHLY and CDR2 is FYNNEI. This CDR3 has 16 residues. The DNA of the CDR3 is TGTGCCAGCAGCGAAACCGGGACAGATAACACCGGGGAGCTGTTTTTT. It translates to CASSETGTDNTGELFF.

The rearrangement links TRBV3-1 (or the pseudogene TRBV3-2) to TRBJ1-5; D perhaps matches TRBD1 (5 bases). The V gene's germline CDR1 is LGHDT and CDR2 YNNKEL (reference sequence). The V gene lost 0 bases and the J gene lost 3 bases, with 6 bases spanning the gap. CDR3 length equals 14 residues. This CDR3 reads CASSQDGHNQPQHF. In DNA form, the CDR3 reads TGTGCCAGCAGCCAAGACGGACACAATCAGCCCCAGCATTTT.

In this sample, this clone turned up once. The V gene is TRBV28, the J gene TRBJ2-3, with TRBD2 as a possible D gene (6 bases). Germline V gives CDR1 MDHEN, CDR2 SYDVKM. Trimming removed 5 bases from V and 14 bases from J, with 14 bases in between. There are 11 residues in the CDR3. CDR3 coding DNA: TGTGCCAGCAGTCAGGGACTTACGGCGTATTTT. As protein: CASSQGLTAYF.

The rearrangement joins TRBV19 to TRBJ1-4; D possibly corresponds to TRBD1 (5 bases). There are 14 residues in the CDR3. V lost 3 bases, J lost 11 bases, and 16 bases lay in between. The V gene's germline CDR1 is LNHDA and CDR2 SQIVND (reference sequence). CDR3 nucleotide sequence: TGTGCCAGTAGTATTGGAGGGGACGCTCTGAAACTGTTTTTT. Its protein is CASSIGGDALKLFF. Complete variable domain (other parts from reference TRBV19 and TRBJ1-4): DGGITQSPKYLFRKEGQNVTLSCEQNLNHDAMYWYRQDPGQGLRLIYYSQIVNDFQKGDIAEGYSVSREKKESFPLTVTSAQKNPTAFYLCASSIGGDALKLFFGSGTQLSVL.

This chain connects TRBV27 to TRBJ1-1, with D perhaps matching TRBD1 (6 bases). The CDR3 runs to 14 residues. Trimming took 5 bases from V and 0 from J, leaving 10 bases between them. Germline CDR1 and CDR2: MNHEY and SMNVEV (reference sequence). The CDR3 loop is CASSTGTLNTEAFF. CDR3 sequence (DNA): TGTGCCAGCAGTACTGGGACATTGAACACTGAAGCTTTCTTT.

This clone came up once. The chain joins TRBV11-2 to TRBJ2-5; D is uncertain. CDR3 length equals 14 residues. The germline CDR1 and CDR2 sequences are SGHAT and FQNNGV. The V end lost 0 bases, the J end lost 3 bases, and 8 bases lay between the germline ends. CDR3 sequence: CASSLDILKETQYF. The CDR3 DNA sequence: TGTGCCAGCAGCTTAGATATACTCAAAGAGACCCAGTACTTC.

The chain recombines TRBV10-2 with TRBJ2-7; 10 bases are shared with TRBD2. The trim removed 10 bases at V and 4 bases at J, leaving 10 bases unmatched. In germline, CDR1 is WSHSY, CDR2 SAAADI. The CDR3 extends over 14 amino acids. In DNA, the CDR3 is TGCGCCACACGGAGCGGGAGGGCCATATACGAGCAGTACTTC. This gives the protein CATRSGRAIYEQYF.

This sequence joins TRBV24-1 and TRBJ1-1, with a possible D match to TRBD1 (5 bases). The CDR3 is 13 amino acids. Germline V gives CDR1 KGHDR, CDR2 SFDVKD. The V end was cut by 4 bases, the J end by 1 base, with 6 bases between. In DNA, the CDR3 is TGTGCCACCAGTGACGACAGGAACACTGAAGCTTTCTTT. This sequence encodes CATSDDRNTEAFF.

The chain uses TRBV5-1 and TRBJ2-5; D is perhaps TRBD1 (5 bases). Germline loops: CDR1 SGHRS, CDR2 YFSETQ. The CDR3 extends over 14 amino acids. The V and J ends lost 2 bases and 3 bases respectively, with 11 bases between them. This CDR3 reads CASSFQGRKETQYF. The CDR3 region has the DNA TGCGCCAGCAGCTTCCAGGGAAGGAAAGAGACCCAGTACTTC.

This clone was counted a few times. CDR3 sequence reads: CAWGRDTGGNQPQHF. In nucleotides, the CDR3 is TGTGCCTGGGGGAGAGACACAGGGGGCAATCAGCCCCAGCATTTT. This chain links TRBV30 with TRBJ1-5; 7 nucleotides match TRBD1. Losses at the gene ends were 5 bases for V and 2 bases for J; bases not matched to a gene: 9. This CDR3 is built from 15 residues. Germline CDR1 and CDR2: GTSNPN and SVGIG (reference sequence).

The chain has TRBV9 and TRBJ2-5; D is undetermined. V gave up 3 bases and J gave up 3 bases, with 9 bases separating them. This CDR3 comprises 13 residues. The V gene's germline CDR1 is SGDLS and CDR2 YYNGEE. CDR3 sequence reads: CASSAQIKETQYF. The CDR3 nucleotides read TGTGCCAGCAGCGCCCAGATAAAAGAGACCCAGTACTTC.

This rearrangement joins TRBV7-9 to TRBJ1-4, with 7 positions matching TRBD1. CDR1 and CDR2 from the germline V gene are SEHNR and FQNEAQ (reference sequence). V shed 5 bases and J 6 bases; nucleotides not matched to a gene: 6. The CDR3 has 14 amino acids. In DNA, the CDR3 is TGTGCCAGCAGCGAGGGGGCGAGTTATGAAAAACTGTTTTTT. Translated, it gives CASSEGASYEKLFF.

The gene calls are TRBV28 and TRBJ2-1; TRBD1 agrees at 8 bases. The ends lost 6 bases at V and 7 bases at J; junction bases unmatched: 14. Per the germline V gene, CDR1 is MDHEN and CDR2 is SYDVKM. This CDR3 spans 16 amino acids. DNA for the CDR3: TGTGCCAGCAGAGTTTTTCGGGGACAGGTTATGAATGAGCAGTTCTTC. This encodes CASRVFRGQVMNEQFF.

The rearrangement uses TRBV2 and TRBJ2-1, with a weak D call TRBD2 (6 bases). V was pared by 6 bases and J by 7 bases, with 13 bases between. The CDR3 has 13 residues. The germline V gene encodes CDR1 SNHLY and CDR2 FYNNEI. DNA for the CDR3: TGTGCCAGCAGGCGGGACCTCGGGAATGAGCAGTTCTTC. It yields the protein CASRRDLGNEQFF.

The chain recombines TRBV13 with TRBJ2-7, with TRBD1 matching over 7 bases. V trimming: 5 bases; J trimming: 3 bases; junction bases outside the gene matches: 7. The germline V gene has CDR1 PRHDT and CDR2 FYEKMQ (reference sequence). This CDR3 comprises 14 residues. The CDR3 is CASSPRTGYYEQYF. As DNA, the CDR3 is TGTGCCAGCAGCCCGCGGACAGGTTACTACGAGCAGTACTTC.

The rearrangement uses TRBV6-5 and TRBJ2-7; D perhaps matches TRBD2 (5 bases). The CDR3 length is 14 residues. V was clipped by 5 bases and J by 2 bases, with 13 bases between them. Per germline, CDR1 MNHEY and CDR2 SVGAGI. The CDR3 spells CASSPAGVTYEQYF. CDR3 coding DNA: TGTGCCAGCAGTCCCGCCGGGGTCACCTACGAGCAGTACTTC.